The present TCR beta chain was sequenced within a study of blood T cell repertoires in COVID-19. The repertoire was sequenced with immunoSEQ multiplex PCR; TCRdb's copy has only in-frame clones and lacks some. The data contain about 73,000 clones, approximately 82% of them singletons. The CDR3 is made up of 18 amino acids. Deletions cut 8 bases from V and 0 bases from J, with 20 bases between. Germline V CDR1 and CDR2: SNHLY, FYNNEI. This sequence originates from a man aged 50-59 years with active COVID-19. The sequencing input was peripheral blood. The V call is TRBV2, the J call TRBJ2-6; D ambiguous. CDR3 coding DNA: TGTGCCAGCCAACCGAAATGGGCAGTTTTCTCTGGGGCCAACGTCCTGACTTTC. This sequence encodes CASQPKWAVFSGANVLTF.